This TCR beta chain was found in a study of cytomegalovirus exposure and HLA in healthy donors. Study observations and caveats: Solely CMV serostatus was available to characterize immune exposure. It was approximately 170 TCR beta chains that were listed as cytomegalovirus-associated. Later analysis indicated greater clonal expansion among HLA-associated TCR beta chains than among equally common other chains. The study found most TCR sequences rare, yet found some public TCRs in many donors.

About this clone itself: Its antigen remains unidentified.

The PCR contained 60 Vbeta and 13 Jbeta primers. Measured with immunoSEQ multiplex PCR; TCRdb has only the in-frame clones, and not every one. The table includes roughly 130,000 clones, about three quarters detected once. The germline gives CDR1 LNHDA, CDR2 SQIVND (reference sequence). The germline V and J ends were trimmed by 7 bases and 2 bases, with 18 bases remaining between them. This CDR3 has 16 residues. The sample consisted of PBMCs. V usage is TRBV19 and J usage is TRBJ1-5; no firm D call. The origin of this receptor is a male donor in good health and CMV-seropositive. CDR3 nucleotides: TGTGCCAGTACCCGCGGCGCGACCGTAGGCAATCAGCCCCAGCATTTT. It specifies CASTRGATVGNQPQHF.